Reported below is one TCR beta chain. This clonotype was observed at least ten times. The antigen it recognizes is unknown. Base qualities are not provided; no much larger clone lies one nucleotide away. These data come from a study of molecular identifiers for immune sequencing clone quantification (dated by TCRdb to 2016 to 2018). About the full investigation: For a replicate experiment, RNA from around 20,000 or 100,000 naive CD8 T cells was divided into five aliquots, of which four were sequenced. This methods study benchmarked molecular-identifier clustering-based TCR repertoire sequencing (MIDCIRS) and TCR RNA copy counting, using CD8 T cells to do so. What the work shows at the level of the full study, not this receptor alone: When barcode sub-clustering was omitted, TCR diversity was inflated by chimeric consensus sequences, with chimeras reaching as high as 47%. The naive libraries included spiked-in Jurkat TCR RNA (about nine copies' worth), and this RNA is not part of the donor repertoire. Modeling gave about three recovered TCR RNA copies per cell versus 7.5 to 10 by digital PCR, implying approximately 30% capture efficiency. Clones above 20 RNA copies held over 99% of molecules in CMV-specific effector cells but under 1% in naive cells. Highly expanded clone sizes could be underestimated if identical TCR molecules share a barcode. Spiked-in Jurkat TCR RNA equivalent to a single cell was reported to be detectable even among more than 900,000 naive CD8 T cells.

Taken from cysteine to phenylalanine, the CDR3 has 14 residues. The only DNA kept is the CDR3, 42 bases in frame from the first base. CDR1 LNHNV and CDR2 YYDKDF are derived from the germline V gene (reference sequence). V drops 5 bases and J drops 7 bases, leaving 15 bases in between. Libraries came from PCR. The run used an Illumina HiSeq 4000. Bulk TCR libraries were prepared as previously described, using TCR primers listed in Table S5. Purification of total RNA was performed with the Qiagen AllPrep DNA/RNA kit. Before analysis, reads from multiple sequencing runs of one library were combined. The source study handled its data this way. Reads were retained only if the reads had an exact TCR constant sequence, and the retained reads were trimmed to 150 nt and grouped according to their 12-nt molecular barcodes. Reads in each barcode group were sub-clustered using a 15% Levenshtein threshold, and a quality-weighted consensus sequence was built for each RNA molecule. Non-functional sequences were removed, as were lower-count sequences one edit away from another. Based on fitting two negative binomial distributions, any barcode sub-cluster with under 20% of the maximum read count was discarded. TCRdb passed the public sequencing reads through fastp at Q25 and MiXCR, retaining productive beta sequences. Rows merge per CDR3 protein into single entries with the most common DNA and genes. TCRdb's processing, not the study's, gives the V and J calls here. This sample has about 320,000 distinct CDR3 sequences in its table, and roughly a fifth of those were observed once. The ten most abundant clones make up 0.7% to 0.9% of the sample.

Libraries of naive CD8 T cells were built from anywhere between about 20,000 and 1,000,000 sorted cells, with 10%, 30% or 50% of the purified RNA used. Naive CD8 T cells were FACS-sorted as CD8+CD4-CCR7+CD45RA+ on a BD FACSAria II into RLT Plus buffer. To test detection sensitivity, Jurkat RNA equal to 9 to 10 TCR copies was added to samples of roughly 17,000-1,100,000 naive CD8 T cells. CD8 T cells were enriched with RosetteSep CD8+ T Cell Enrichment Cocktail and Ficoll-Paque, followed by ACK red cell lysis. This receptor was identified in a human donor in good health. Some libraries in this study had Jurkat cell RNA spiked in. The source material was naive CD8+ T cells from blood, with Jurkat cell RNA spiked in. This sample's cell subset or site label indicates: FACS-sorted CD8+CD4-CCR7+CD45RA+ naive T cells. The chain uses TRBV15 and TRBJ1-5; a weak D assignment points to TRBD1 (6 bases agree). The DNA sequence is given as TGTGCCACCAGCGTACCAGGGGCTGCACAGCCCCAGCATTTT. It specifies CATSVPGAAQPQHF.